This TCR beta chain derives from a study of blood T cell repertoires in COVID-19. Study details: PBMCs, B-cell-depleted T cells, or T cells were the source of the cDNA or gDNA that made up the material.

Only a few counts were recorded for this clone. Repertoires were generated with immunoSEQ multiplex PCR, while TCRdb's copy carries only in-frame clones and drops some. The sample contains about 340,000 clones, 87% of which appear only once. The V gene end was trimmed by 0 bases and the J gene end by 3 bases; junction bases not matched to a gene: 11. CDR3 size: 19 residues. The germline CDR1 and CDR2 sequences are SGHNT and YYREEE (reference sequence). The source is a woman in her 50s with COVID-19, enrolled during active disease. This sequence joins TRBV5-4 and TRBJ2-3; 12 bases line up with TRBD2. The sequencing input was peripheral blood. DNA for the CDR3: TGTGCCAGCAGCTTGGAGGGGCTAGCGGGAGGGTTTTGGACAGATACGCAGTATTTT. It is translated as CASSLEGLAGGFWTDTQYF. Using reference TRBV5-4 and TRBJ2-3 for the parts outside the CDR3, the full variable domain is ETGVTQSPTHLIKTRGQQVTLRCSSQSGHNTVSWYQQALGQGPQFIFQYYREEENGRGNFPPRFSGLQFPNYSSELNVNALELDDSALYLCASSLEGLAGGFWTDTQYFGPGTRLTVL.